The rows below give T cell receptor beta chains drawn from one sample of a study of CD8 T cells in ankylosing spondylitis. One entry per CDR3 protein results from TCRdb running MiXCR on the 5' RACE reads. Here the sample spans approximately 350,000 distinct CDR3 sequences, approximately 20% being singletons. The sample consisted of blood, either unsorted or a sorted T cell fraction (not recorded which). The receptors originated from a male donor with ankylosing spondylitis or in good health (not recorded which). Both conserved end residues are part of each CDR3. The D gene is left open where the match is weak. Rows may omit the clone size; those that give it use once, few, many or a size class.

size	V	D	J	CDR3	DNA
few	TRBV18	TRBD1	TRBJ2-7	CASSRAQGSNEQYF	TGTGCCAGCTCAAGAGCACAGGGGAGTAACGAGCAGTACTTC
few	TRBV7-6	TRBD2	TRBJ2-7	CASSLRLADPSYEQYF	TGTGCCAGCAGCTTACGACTAGCGGACCCATCCTACGAGCAGTACTTC
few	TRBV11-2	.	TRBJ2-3	CASSLEGTSTDTQYF	TGTGCCAGCAGCTTAGAGGGCACTAGCACAGATACGCAGTATTTT
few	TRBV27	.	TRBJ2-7	CASSRAPHEQYF	TGTGCCAGCAGCCGAGCCCCCCACGAGCAGTACTTC
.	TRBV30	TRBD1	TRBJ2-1	CAWSVWGQGNEQFF	TGTGCCTGGAGTGTATGGGGACAGGGGAATGAGCAGTTCTTC
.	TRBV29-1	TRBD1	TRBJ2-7	CSVLGTGRLIYEQYF	TGCAGCGTACTCGGGACAGGGCGACTGATTTACGAGCAGTACTTC
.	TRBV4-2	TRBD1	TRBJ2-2	CASSPSGTGGANTGELFF	TGTGCCAGCAGCCCCTCAGGGACAGGGGGCGCGAACACCGGGGAGCTGTTTTTT
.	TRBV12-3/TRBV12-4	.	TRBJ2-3	CASSKVLHGTDTQYF	TGTGCCAGCAGTAAAGTCCTCCACGGCACAGATACGCAGTATTTT
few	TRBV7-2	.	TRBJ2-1	CASSLAPNSYNEQFF	TGTGCCAGCAGCTTAGCCCCGAACTCCTACAATGAGCAGTTCTTC
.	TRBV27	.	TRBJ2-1	CASAPGGGAVWFNEQFF	TGTGCCAGCGCCCCCGGGGGTGGTGCGGTTTGGTTTAATGAGCAGTTCTTC
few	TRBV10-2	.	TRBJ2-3	CASSPPLAPDTQYF	TGCGCCAGCAGTCCGCCCTTAGCGCCAGATACGCAGTATTTT
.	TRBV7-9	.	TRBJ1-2	CASSPVLPRGYTF	TGTGCCAGCAGCCCCGTACTGCCGCGCGGCTACACCTTC
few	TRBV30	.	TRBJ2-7	CAWSVLVREQYF	TGTGCCTGGAGTGTACTGGTTCGGGAGCAGTACTTC
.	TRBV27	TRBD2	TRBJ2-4	CASTQTSEGKNIQYF	TGTGCCAGCACTCAGACTAGCGAGGGCAAAAACATTCAGTACTTC
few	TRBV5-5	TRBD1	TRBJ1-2	CASSSTGGNYGYTF	TGTGCCAGCAGTAGTACAGGGGGTAACTATGGCTACACCTTC
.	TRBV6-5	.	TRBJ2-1	CASSYAQGNNEQFF	TGTGCCAGCAGTTACGCACAAGGTAACAATGAGCAGTTCTTC
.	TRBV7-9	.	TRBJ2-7	CASSLVWNVEQYF	TGTGCCAGCAGCCTGGTTTGGAACGTCGAGCAGTACTTC
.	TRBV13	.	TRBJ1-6	CASSLSPGNSPLHF	TGTGCCAGCAGCTTAAGTCCCGGGAATTCACCCCTCCACTTT
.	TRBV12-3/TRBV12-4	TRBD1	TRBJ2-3	CASSSGTVTDTQYF	TGTGCCAGCAGTTCCGGGACAGTCACAGATACGCAGTATTTT
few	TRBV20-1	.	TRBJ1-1	CSALDKEEWNTEAFF	TGCAGTGCTCTGGACAAGGAAGAATGGAACACTGAAGCTTTCTTT
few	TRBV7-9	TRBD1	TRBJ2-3	CASSLASGGFTDTQYF	TGTGCCAGCAGCTTAGCGTCAGGGGGCTTCACAGATACGCAGTATTTT
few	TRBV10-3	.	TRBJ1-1	CAREGDPMNTEAFF	TGTGCCCGAGAGGGGGACCCCATGAACACTGAAGCTTTCTTT
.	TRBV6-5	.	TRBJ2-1	CASSLDRQGNEQFF	TGTGCCAGCAGTTTAGATCGGCAGGGTAATGAGCAGTTCTTC
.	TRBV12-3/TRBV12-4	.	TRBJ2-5	CASSLTDYRRQETQYF	TGTGCCAGCAGTTTAACGGACTACCGACGCCAAGAGACCCAGTACTTC
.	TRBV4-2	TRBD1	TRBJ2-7	CASSQPGTDLGSYEQYF	TGTGCCAGCAGCCAACCCGGGACAGACTTGGGGTCCTACGAGCAGTACTTC
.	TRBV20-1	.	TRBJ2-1	CSARVEGHNEQFF	TGCAGTGCTAGAGTGGAGGGGCACAATGAGCAGTTCTTC
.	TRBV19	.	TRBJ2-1	CASSNKGYNEQFF	TGTGCCAGTAGTAACAAAGGGTACAATGAGCAGTTCTTC
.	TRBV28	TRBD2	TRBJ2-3	CASTATGGTDTQYF	TGTGCCAGCACCGCAACGGGGGGGACAGATACGCAGTATTTT
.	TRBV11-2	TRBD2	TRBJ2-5	CASSYSGGAGETQYF	TGTGCCAGCAGCTATAGCGGGGGGGCCGGGGAGACCCAGTACTTC
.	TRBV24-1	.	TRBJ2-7	CATSDFRAEGTDEQYF	TGTGCCACCAGTGATTTCAGGGCAGAGGGTACGGACGAGCAGTACTTC
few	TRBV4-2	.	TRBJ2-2	CASSQVAAPEHSGELFF	TGTGCCAGCAGCCAAGTTGCCGCCCCCGAACACTCCGGGGAGCTGTTTTTT
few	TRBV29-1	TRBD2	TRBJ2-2	CSVEASGGLSGELFF	TGCAGCGTTGAAGCTAGCGGGGGCCTCAGCGGGGAGCTGTTTTTT
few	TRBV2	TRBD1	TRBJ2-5	CASEGADQETQYF	TGTGCCAGCGAGGGGGCGGACCAAGAGACCCAGTACTTC
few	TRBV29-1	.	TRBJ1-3	CSVTPGDQVYF	TGCAGCGTAACGCCGGGAGATCAAGTATATTTT
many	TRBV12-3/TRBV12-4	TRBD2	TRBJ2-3	CASSFGGDTDTQYF	TGTGCCAGCAGTTTTGGGGGGGACACAGATACGCAGTATTTT
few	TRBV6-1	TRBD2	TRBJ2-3	CASRQIGGDLADTQYF	TGTGCCAGCAGGCAGATTGGGGGGGATCTCGCAGATACGCAGTATTTT
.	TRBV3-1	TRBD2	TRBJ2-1	CASSQEGLAGPYNEQFF	TGTGCCAGCAGCCAAGAGGGACTAGCGGGACCCTACAATGAGCAGTTCTTC
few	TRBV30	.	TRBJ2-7	CAGWDGYEQYF	TGTGCCGGGTGGGACGGGTACGAGCAGTACTTC
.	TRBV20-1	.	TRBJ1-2	CSASDGEYGYTF	TGCAGTGCTAGTGACGGAGAATATGGCTACACCTTC
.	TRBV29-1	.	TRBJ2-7	CSVEHRDRSYEQYF	TGCAGCGTTGAACACCGGGACCGTTCCTACGAGCAGTACTTC
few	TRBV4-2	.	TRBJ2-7	CASSQASDTYEQYF	TGTGCCAGCAGCCAAGCCTCGGACACCTACGAGCAGTACTTC
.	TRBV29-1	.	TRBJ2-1	CSVEARYNEQFF	TGCAGCGTTGAAGCTAGGTACAATGAGCAGTTCTTC
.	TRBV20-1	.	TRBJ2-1	CSGLQENSYNEQFF	TGCAGTGGACTACAGGAAAACTCCTACAATGAGCAGTTCTTC
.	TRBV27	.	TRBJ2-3	CASSPFRDSSTDTQYF	TGTGCCAGCAGCCCCTTCCGAGACTCTAGCACAGATACGCAGTATTTT
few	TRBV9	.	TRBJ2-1	CASSVDFETITEQFF	TGTGCCAGCAGCGTAGATTTCGAAACCATCACTGAGCAGTTCTTC